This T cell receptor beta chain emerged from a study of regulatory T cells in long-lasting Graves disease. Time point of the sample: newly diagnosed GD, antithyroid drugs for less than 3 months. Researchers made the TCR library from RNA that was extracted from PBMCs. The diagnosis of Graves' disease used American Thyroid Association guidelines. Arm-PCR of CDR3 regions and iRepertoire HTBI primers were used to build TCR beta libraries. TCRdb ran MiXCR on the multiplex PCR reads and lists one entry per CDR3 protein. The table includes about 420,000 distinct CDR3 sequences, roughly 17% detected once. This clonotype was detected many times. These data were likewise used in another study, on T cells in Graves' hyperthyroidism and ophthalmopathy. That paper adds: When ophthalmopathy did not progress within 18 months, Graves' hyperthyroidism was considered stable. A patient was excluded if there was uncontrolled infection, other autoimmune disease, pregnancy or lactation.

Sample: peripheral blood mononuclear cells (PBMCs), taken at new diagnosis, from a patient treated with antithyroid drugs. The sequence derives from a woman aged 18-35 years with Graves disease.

The CDR3 coding sequence is TGTGCCAGCACTCAGCCCCGAGGGGCCCAAGAGACCCAGTACTTC. It translates to CASTQPRGAQETQYF. The V gene is TRBV28, the J gene TRBJ2-5; D assignment may be TRBD1 or TRBD2 (5 bases each). V shed 7 bases and J shed 1 base, with 16 bases lying between them. The CDR3 spans 15 residues. The germline V gene encodes CDR1 MDHEN and CDR2 SYDVKM.